The subject of this entry is one T cell receptor beta chain. Antigen unknown. There are 16 residues in the CDR3. Trimming took off 0 bases at V and 0 bases at J, with 6 bases between the two ends. Germline lookup yields CDR1 KGHSH and CDR2 LQKENI. One entry per CDR3 protein, called by TCRdb with MiXCR from the 5' RACE reads. Among approximately 890,000 distinct CDR3 sequences listed, 9% to 15% were seen once. The data are from a study of identical twins. Study-wide points: Cross-sectional statistical analysis, not tracking of the same donors, underpinned the conclusions. Diverse VJ usage suggested most zero-insertion clonotypes were not invariant T cells. For monozygotic twins, models underestimated out-of-frame TCR alpha sharing. Memory repertoires showed no such pattern, whereas abundant cord blood beta clonotypes carried fewer insertions.

In addition, the sample was reused for a study of yellow fever vaccine responses in identical twins.

The rearrangement joins TRBV18 to TRBJ2-6; D call uncertain. The sample taken for sequencing was PBMCs. This TCR was recovered from a woman aged 18-30 years in good health. This CDR3 reads CASSPPRNSGANVLTF. CDR3 sequence (DNA): TGTGCCAGCTCACCACCGAGGAACTCTGGGGCCAACGTCCTGACTTTC.